Shown below are 12 T cell receptor beta chains from a single sample sequenced in a study of PD-L1 blockade in urothelial cancer. TCRdb's copy holds only in-frame clones and misses some; the assay was immunoSEQ multiplex PCR. Of 35,000 to 40,000 clones listed, 90% are singletons. The input for sequencing was PBMCs, taken around atezolizumab (anti-PD-L1) treatment. The receptors come from a man in his 70s with urothelial cancer.

The chain has TRBV28 and TRBJ1-2; D is possibly TRBD1 (5 bases). Between the trimmed V and J ends, which lost 2 bases and 2 bases, there was a span of 12 bases. Germline assignment: CDR1 MDHEN and CDR2 SYDVKM. This CDR3 has 15 residues. CDR3 nucleotide sequence: TGTGCCAGCAGTTTAATTGGGGCAGGGAACTATGGCTACACCTTC. Its protein is CASSLIGAGNYGYTF.

The rearrangement uses TRBV6-6 and TRBJ2-3, with 11 positions matching TRBD2. CDR1 and CDR2 from the germline V gene are MNHNY and SVGAGI (reference sequence). J gave up 2 bases and V 5 bases, and 3 bases lay outside the gene matches. The CDR3 loop spans 15 amino acids. CDR3 nucleotides: TGTGCCAGCAGTCGACTAGCGGGGAACACAGATACGCAGTATTTT. This encodes CASSRLAGNTDTQYF.

The chain links TRBV2 to TRBJ2-3, with TRBD1 identical over 7 bases. Germline V CDR1 and CDR2: SNHLY, FYNNEI. This CDR3 region has 15 residues. V gave up 5 bases and J gave up 4 bases; unmatched junction bases: 9. The CDR3 DNA follows: TGTGCCAGCAGTTACCGGGACAGCGAGGCAGATACGCAGTATTTT. This translates into CASSYRDSEADTQYF.

The chain couples TRBV14 to TRBJ1-1, with D tentatively TRBD1 (6 bases). Germline values: CDR1 SGHDN, CDR2 FVKESK. V lost 3 bases and J lost 8, with 13 bases in between. This CDR3 is built from 13 residues. For the CDR3, the DNA is TGTGCCAGCAGCCACAGGGGCGTAGGGGAAGCTTTCTTT. Protein sequence: CASSHRGVGEAFF.

The genes are TRBV15 and TRBJ2-1, with TRBD2 matching over 13 bases. Germline V gene data show CDR1 as LNHNV and CDR2 as YYDKDF (reference sequence). CDR3 size: 16 residues. The V and J ends lost 0 bases and 7 bases, in that order; junction bases with no gene match: 3. The DNA for the CDR3 is TGTGCCACCAGCAGAGACGGACTAGCGGGAGCTAATGAGCAGTTCTTC. This gives the protein CATSRDGLAGANEQFF.

J is TRBJ2-3 and V is TRBV4-2, with TRBD2 matching 13 bases. Germline CDR1 and CDR2: LGHNA and YNFKEQ. This CDR3 is 18 amino acids long. V was pared by 1 base and J by 1 base, with 5 bases of the junction left unmatched. The CDR3 here is CASSQGGLAGTGTDTQYF. In DNA form, the CDR3 reads TGTGCCAGCAGCCAAGGGGGACTAGCGGGGACTGGCACAGATACGCAGTATTTT.

The V gene is TRBV6-5, the J gene TRBJ1-1; D may be TRBD1 (6 bases). This CDR3 region has 15 residues. V was cut by 7 bases and J by 1 base, with 16 bases left in between. The germline gives CDR1 MNHEY, CDR2 SVGAGI. The CDR3 here is CASTQSMTGNTEAFF. CDR3 DNA: TGTGCCAGCACTCAAAGTATGACAGGGAACACTGAAGCTTTCTTT.

The rearrangement links TRBV28 to TRBJ1-2; D perhaps matches TRBD1 (5 bases). The V end lost 6 bases, the J end lost 4 bases, and 15 bases lay between the germline ends. Looked up from germline, CDR1 is MDHEN and CDR2 is SYDVKM. The length of the CDR3 is 14 residues. CDR3 DNA: TGTGCCAGCAGGTCCCCGGGCAGGGCCTATGGCTACACCTTC. The encoded protein is CASRSPGRAYGYTF.

The rearrangement uses TRBV7-9 and TRBJ2-1, with D tentatively TRBD1 (6 bases). This CDR3 contains 12 residues. The V and J ends lost 5 bases and 8 bases respectively, with 10 bases between them. From germline, CDR1 is SEHNR and CDR2 FQNEAQ (reference sequence). CDR3 nucleotide sequence: TGTGCCAGCAGCCTCAGGGGCGATGAGCAGTTCTTC. It yields the protein CASSLRGDEQFF.

The rearrangement joins TRBV5-1 to TRBJ1-4, with D uncertain. V was pared by 4 bases and J by 0 bases, with 13 bases between. CDR1 is SGHRS, CDR2 YFSETQ, per germline. This CDR3 comprises 16 residues. CDR3 bases: TGCGCCAGCAGCAACGGAGGACGGGCAACTAATGAAAAACTGTTTTTT. This gives the protein CASSNGGRATNEKLFF.

CDR3 DNA sequence: TGTGCCAGCAGTACCGCCCTCCTAGGCAATGAGCAGTTCTTC. As protein: CASSTALLGNEQFF. V gene TRBV28 combines with J gene TRBJ2-1; D is ambiguous. V lost 5 bases to trimming and J lost 6 bases, with 14 bases between them. Per germline, CDR1 MDHEN and CDR2 SYDVKM. The CDR3 contains 14 residues.

This clone was detected once. The V gene is TRBV11-2, the J gene TRBJ2-7; maybe TRBD1 (6 bases). Germline CDR1 and CDR2: SGHAT and FQNNGV. CDR3 length equals 14 residues. V dropped 0 bases and J dropped 4 bases, with 10 bases sitting between them. This CDR3 is CASSLDRGFYEQYF. As DNA, the CDR3 is TGTGCCAGCAGCTTAGATAGGGGGTTTTACGAGCAGTACTTC.